One sample yielded the 3 T cell receptor beta chains listed below, sequenced in a study of blood T cell repertoires in COVID-19. The protocol was immunoSEQ multiplex PCR, while the TCRdb copy is restricted to in-frame clones and leaves out a portion. Altogether around 46,000 clones are present, 77% being singletons, with the ten largest covering around a fifth. What was sequenced was peripheral blood. The receptor set was obtained from a human donor with active or convalescent COVID-19. The donor label of this sample is uncertain.

This chain joins TRBV30 and TRBJ2-7; D is unclear. CDR1 and CDR2 (germline): GTSNPN, SVGIG (reference sequence). V lost 0 bases and J 6 bases, leaving 12 bases between the germline ends. The CDR3 contains 13 residues. The CDR3: CAWSVTPYFEQYF. DNA for the CDR3: TGTGCCTGGAGTGTAACCCCCTATTTCGAGCAGTACTTC.

The sample holds a few counts of this clone. The chain employs TRBV10-3 and TRBJ1-2; weak D call: TRBD1 (6 bases). The V end was cut by 0 bases, the J end by 3 bases, with 8 bases between. The germline V gene has CDR1 ENHRY and CDR2 SYGVKD. The CDR3 length is 14 residues. The CDR3 loop is CAISESNRDYGYTF. CDR3 DNA: TGTGCCATCAGTGAGTCGAACAGGGACTATGGCTACACCTTC.

This clone is medium-sized by share. The J gene is TRBJ2-1, the V gene TRBV24-1; 8 bases line up with TRBD1. Germline CDR1 KGHDR, CDR2 SFDVKD. V was clipped by 4 bases and J by 8 bases; unmatched bases: 6. This CDR3 has 14 residues. In DNA, the CDR3 is TGTGCCACCAGTGACCTTGGACAGGGCGATGAGCAGTTCTTC. Translating it yields CATSDLGQGDEQFF.